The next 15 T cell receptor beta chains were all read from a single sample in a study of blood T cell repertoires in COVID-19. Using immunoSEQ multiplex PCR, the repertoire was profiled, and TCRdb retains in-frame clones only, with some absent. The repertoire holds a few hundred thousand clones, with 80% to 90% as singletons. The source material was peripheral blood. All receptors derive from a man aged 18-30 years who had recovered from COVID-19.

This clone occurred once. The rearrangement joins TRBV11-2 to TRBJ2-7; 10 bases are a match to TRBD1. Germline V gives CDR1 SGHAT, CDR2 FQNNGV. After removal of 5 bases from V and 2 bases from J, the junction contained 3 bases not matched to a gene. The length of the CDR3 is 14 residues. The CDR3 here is CASSLGTGAYEQYF. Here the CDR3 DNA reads TGTGCCAGCAGCCTAGGGACAGGGGCCTACGAGCAGTACTTC. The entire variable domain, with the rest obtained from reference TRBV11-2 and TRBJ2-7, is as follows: EAGVAQSPRYKIIEKRQSVAFWCNPISGHATLYWYQQILGQGPKLLIQFQNNGVVDDSQLPKDRFSAERLKGVDSTLKIQPAKLEDSAVYLCASSLGTGAYEQYFGPGTRLTVT.

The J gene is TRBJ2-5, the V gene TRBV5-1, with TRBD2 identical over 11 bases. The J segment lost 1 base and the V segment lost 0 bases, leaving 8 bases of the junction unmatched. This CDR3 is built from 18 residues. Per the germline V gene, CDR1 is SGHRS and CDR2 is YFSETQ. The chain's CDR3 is CASSLATSGSSTQETQYF. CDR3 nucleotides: TGCGCCAGCAGCTTGGCCACTAGCGGGAGCTCTACCCAAGAGACCCAGTACTTC.

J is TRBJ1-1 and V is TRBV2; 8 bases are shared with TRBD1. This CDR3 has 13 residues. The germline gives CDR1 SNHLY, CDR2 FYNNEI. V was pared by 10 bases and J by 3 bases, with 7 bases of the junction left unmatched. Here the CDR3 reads CATQDREDTEAFF. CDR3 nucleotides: TGTGCCACCCAGGACAGGGAAGACACTGAAGCTTTCTTT.

The CDR3 reads CASSTDRVGYTF. DNA for the CDR3: TGCGCCAGCAGCACCGACAGGGTTGGCTACACCTTC. The gene calls are TRBV5-1 and TRBJ1-2, with 7 bases fitting TRBD1. V shed 4 bases and J 7 bases; nucleotides not matched to a gene: 4. The CDR3 length is 12 residues. CDR1 and CDR2 (germline): SGHRS, YFSETQ.

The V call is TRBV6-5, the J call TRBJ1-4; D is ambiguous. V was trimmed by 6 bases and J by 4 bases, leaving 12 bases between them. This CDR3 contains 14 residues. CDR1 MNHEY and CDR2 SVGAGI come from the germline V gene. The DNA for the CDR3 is TGTGCCAGCAGCCGCAGTAGACTTAATGAAAAACTGTTTTTT. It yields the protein CASSRSRLNEKLFF.

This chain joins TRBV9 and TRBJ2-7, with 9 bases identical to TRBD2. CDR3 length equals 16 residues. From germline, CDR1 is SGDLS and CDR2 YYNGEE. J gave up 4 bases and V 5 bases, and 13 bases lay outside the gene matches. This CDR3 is CASSPTATSGLYEQYF. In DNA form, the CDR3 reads TGTGCCAGCAGTCCCACAGCGACTAGCGGACTTTACGAGCAGTACTTC.

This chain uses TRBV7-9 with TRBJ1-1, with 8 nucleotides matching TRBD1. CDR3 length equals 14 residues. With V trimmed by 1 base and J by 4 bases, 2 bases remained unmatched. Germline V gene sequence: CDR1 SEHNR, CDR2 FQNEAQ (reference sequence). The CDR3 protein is CASSLETGGTEAFF. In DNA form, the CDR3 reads TGTGCCAGCAGCTTAGAAACAGGGGGCACTGAAGCTTTCTTT.

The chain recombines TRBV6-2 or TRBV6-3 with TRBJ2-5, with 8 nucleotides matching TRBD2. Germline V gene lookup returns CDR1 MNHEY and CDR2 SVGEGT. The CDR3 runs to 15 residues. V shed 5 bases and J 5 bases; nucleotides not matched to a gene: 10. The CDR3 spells CASSLGGARFETQYF. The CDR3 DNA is TGTGCCAGCAGTCTCGGGGGGGCCCGTTTTGAGACCCAGTACTTC.

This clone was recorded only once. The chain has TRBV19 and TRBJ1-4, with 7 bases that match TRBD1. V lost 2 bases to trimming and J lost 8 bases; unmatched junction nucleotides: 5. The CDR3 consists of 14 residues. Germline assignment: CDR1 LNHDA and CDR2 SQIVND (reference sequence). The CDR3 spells CASSIIRDSEKLFF. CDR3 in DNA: TGTGCCAGTAGTATAATCAGGGACAGCGAAAAACTGTTTTTT.

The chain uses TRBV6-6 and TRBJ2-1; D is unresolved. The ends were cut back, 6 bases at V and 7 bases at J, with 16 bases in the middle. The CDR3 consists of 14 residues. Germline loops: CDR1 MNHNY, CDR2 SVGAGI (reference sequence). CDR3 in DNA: TGTGCCAGCAGCAACAGATTCACACAGAATGAGCAGTTCTTC. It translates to CASSNRFTQNEQFF.

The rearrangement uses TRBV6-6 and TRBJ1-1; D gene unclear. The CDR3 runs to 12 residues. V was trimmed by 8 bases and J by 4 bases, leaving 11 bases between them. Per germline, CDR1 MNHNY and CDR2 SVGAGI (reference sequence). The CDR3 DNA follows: TGTGCCAGCTCCGAGAGTCGCACTGAAGCTTTCTTT. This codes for CASSESRTEAFF.

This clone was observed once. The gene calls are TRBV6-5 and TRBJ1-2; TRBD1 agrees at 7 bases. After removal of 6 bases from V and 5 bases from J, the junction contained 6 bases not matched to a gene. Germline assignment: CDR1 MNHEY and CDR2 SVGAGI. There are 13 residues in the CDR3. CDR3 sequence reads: CASRRGTEYGYTF. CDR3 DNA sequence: TGTGCCAGCAGGCGAGGGACAGAATATGGCTACACCTTC.

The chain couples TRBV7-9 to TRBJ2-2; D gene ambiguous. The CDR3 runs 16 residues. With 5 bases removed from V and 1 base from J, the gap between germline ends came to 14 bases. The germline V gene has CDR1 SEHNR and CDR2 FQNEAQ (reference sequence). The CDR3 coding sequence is TGTGCCAGCAGCCCGCGACCAACAGTGAACACCGGGGAGCTGTTTTTT. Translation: CASSPRPTVNTGELFF. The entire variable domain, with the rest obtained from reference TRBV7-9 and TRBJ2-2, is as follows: DTGVSQNPRHKITKRGQNVTFRCDPISEHNRLYWYRQTLGQGPEFLTYFQNEAQLEKSRLLSDRFSAERPKGSFSTLEIQRTEQGDSAMYLCASSPRPTVNTGELFFGEGSRLTVL.

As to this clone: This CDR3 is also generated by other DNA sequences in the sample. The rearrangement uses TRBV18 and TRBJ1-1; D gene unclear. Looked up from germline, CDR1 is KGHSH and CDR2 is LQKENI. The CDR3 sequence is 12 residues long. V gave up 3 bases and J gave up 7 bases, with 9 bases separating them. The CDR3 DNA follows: TGTGCCAGCTCACCCCGAGGGTTTGAAGCTTTCTTT. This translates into CASSPRGFEAFF.

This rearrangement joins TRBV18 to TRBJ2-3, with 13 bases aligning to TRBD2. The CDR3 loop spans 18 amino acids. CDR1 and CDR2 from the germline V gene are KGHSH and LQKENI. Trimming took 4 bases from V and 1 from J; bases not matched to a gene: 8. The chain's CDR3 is CASSHSGTSGEGTDTQYF. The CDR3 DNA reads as TGTGCCAGCTCACACTCCGGGACTAGCGGGGAAGGCACAGATACGCAGTATTTT.